This T cell receptor (beta chain) is from a study of regulatory T cells in long-lasting Graves disease. Study-level results: It was possible that the small sample size reduced accuracy.

Library construction for TCR beta used iRepertoire HTBI primers and Arm-PCR of CDR3 regions. TCRdb reanalysed the multiplex PCR reads using MiXCR and keeps one entry per CDR3 protein. The sample yields 350,000 to 450,000 distinct CDR3 sequences, approximately 16% seen once. Points on this clonotype: The target antigen is unknown.

Time point meaning: newly diagnosed GD, antithyroid drugs for less than 3 months. The authors made the TCR library using RNA they extracted from PBMCs. The same data also went into a second study, on T cells in Graves' hyperthyroidism and ophthalmopathy.

This specimen consisted of peripheral blood mononuclear cells (PBMCs), obtained at new diagnosis, from a patient treated with antithyroid drugs. This clonotype was sampled from a woman in her thirties or forties with Graves disease.

CDR3 nucleotides: TGCGCCAGCAGCTTGGGAGGGACAGGGCTTGGCTACACCTTC. Translating it yields CASSLGGTGLGYTF. J is TRBJ1-2 and V is TRBV5-1; 9 bases are shared with TRBD1. Germline V CDR1 and CDR2: SGHRS, YFSETQ. The CDR3 is 14 amino acids. Trimming cost V 0 bases and J 7 bases; bases outside gene matches: 4.